Listed below are T cell receptor beta chains from one sample, sequenced in a study of identical twins. One entry per CDR3 protein, called by TCRdb with MiXCR from the 5' RACE reads. The sample includes under 350,000 distinct CDR3 sequences, just under 9.5% of them seen just once. This sample was shared with a second study, whose subject was yellow fever vaccine responses in identical twins.

Sequencing was performed on CD8+ T cells sorted from blood. These receptors all stem from a woman in her late teens or twenties in good health. Both conserved end residues are part of each CDR3. D genes are given only for firm matches. Expanded clones are given a class, and other clones once, few, many or no size at all.

v_call	d_call	clone_size	j_call	cdr3_nt	cdr3_aa
TRBV7-2	TRBD1	once	TRBJ1-1	TGTGCCAGCAGCCCTCTAACGGGACAGTTGAACACTGAAGCTTTCTTT	CASSPLTGQLNTEAFF
TRBV2	TRBD1	once	TRBJ1-4	TGTGCCAGCAGGACAGGGGGCGCAACTAATGAAAAACTGTTTTTT	CASRTGGATNEKLFF
TRBV20-1	-	many	TRBJ2-5	TGCAGTGCTAGAGGGGATGTCCCAAACTTCCAAGAGACCCAGTACTTC	CSARGDVPNFQETQYF
TRBV9	-	few	TRBJ2-5	TGTGCCAGCAGCGTAGATCCCCTAGTAGCGACATCCCCCTTCGAACAAGAGACCCAGTACTTC	CASSVDPLVATSPFEQETQYF
TRBV12-5	TRBD2	-	TRBJ2-1	TGTGCTAGTGGTTTGGCCATACTAGCGGACGTCAATGAGCAGCTCTTC	CASGLAILADVNEQLF
TRBV6-1	-	-	TRBJ2-5	TGTGCCAGCAGCCCGACCGGGGGCCTACAAGAGACCCAGTACTTC	CASSPTGGLQETQYF
TRBV27	TRBD1	many	TRBJ2-7	TGTGCCAGCAGTTACAACTACAGGGGGAGCTACGAGCAGTACTTC	CASSYNYRGSYEQYF
TRBV2	-	many	TRBJ1-6	TGTGCCAGCAGTGAAGCAGGCGGGTCGGGATCACCCCTCCACTTT	CASSEAGGSGSPLHF
TRBV4-3	TRBD2	-	TRBJ2-7	TGCGCCAGCAGCCAAGACTTCCTCGGGGGGAGGAACGAGCAGTACTTC	CASSQDFLGGRNEQYF
TRBV6-2/TRBV6-3	-	many	TRBJ1-5	TGTGCCAGCAGTTACTCGATTCGGGAGTTAAGGTTCCATCAGCCCCAGCATTTT	CASSYSIRELRFHQPQHF
TRBV2	-	few	TRBJ2-1	TGTGCCAGCAGTGAAGGAGGTCCCACCAATGAGCAGTTCTTC	CASSEGGPTNEQFF
TRBV6-2/TRBV6-3	TRBD1	-	TRBJ2-7	TGTGCCACAACAGGACAGGCCTACGAGCAGTACTTC	CATTGQAYEQYF
TRBV20-1	-	many	TRBJ2-7	TGCAGTGCCAACCGGGAGATTCATTACGAGCAGTACTTC	CSANREIHYEQYF
TRBV12-3/TRBV12-4	TRBD2	-	TRBJ2-5	TGTGCCAGCAGTCCCGGTCTAGCGGGCCGAGGAGAGACCCAGTACTTC	CASSPGLAGRGETQYF
TRBV2	TRBD2	-	TRBJ2-3	TGTGCCAGCAGTGAGCGAGGACTAGCGGTTTGGCCAGATACGCAGTATTTT	CASSERGLAVWPDTQYF
TRBV12-3/TRBV12-4	-	many	TRBJ2-1	TGTGCCAGCACAGCGCCGGTAGAGGTTATGGGTTCCTACAATGAGCAGTTCTTC	CASTAPVEVMGSYNEQFF
TRBV27	-	many	TRBJ2-1	TGTGCCAGCAGTTTATCGAGTGGCGGGCCCTACAATGAGCAGTTCTTC	CASSLSSGGPYNEQFF
TRBV20-1	-	few	TRBJ2-5	TGCAGTGCTAGGAACAGGGAAAAGACCCAGTACTTC	CSARNREKTQYF
TRBV12-3/TRBV12-4	TRBD2	many	TRBJ2-3	TGTGCCAGCCTCGGGACTACCTACGAGTGGGGAGATACGCAGTATTTT	CASLGTTYEWGDTQYF
TRBV27	-	few	TRBJ2-5	TGTGCCAGCAGTAACCCCGGGACACAAGAGACCCAGTACTTC	CASSNPGTQETQYF
TRBV5-1	-	many	TRBJ2-1	TGCGCCAGCAGCTTTAATGACAATGAGCAGTTCTTC	CASSFNDNEQFF
TRBV19	-	once	TRBJ2-7	TGTGCCAGTAGTCTAGGACATAGCTCCTACGAGCGGTACTTC	CASSLGHSSYERYF
TRBV29-1	-	few	TRBJ1-1	TGCAGCGCAAAGATAGGGGGAACTGAAGCTTTCTTT	CSAKIGGTEAFF
TRBV7-9	-	-	TRBJ2-7	TGTGCCAGCAGCTTAGCGGGGACACCCTACGAGCAGTACTTC	CASSLAGTPYEQYF
TRBV12-3/TRBV12-4	-	few	TRBJ1-6	TGTGCCAGCAGTTTGCGGGAGCCCGTTAATTCACCCCTCCACTTT	CASSLREPVNSPLHF
TRBV27	-	many	TRBJ2-2	TGTGCCAGCAGTTTACTGGCGAGAGTTTCCACCGGGGAGCTGTTTTTT	CASSLLARVSTGELFF
TRBV4-2	TRBD2	few	TRBJ2-7	TGTGCCAGCAGCCTTGGGACTAGCGCCCTCTACGAGCAGTACTTC	CASSLGTSALYEQYF
TRBV29-1	-	few	TRBJ2-3	TGCAGCATCCGCAGGGGTGGCACAGATACGCAGTATTTT	CSIRRGGTDTQYF
TRBV7-9	TRBD2	-	TRBJ2-6	TGTGCCAGCAGCTCGAATAGCGGGGGGGATGTCTCTGGGGCCAACGTCCTGACTTTC	CASSSNSGGDVSGANVLTF
TRBV7-9	-	few	TRBJ2-2	TGTGCCAGCAGCTTAGATAACGGGGAGCTGTTTTTT	CASSLDNGELFF
TRBV6-4	TRBD1	many	TRBJ2-1	TGTGCCAGCAGTAAAAGCAGTGGGACAGAGGGCAATGAGCAGTTCTTC	CASSKSSGTEGNEQFF
TRBV29-1	-	few	TRBJ2-1	TGCAGCGTTGAAGGAGGGTCAGCATACAATGAGCAGTTCTTC	CSVEGGSAYNEQFF
TRBV6-1	-	many	TRBJ2-3	TGTGCCAGCAGTGTTCCGTGGTTAGATACGCAGTATTTT	CASSVPWLDTQYF
TRBV4-3	TRBD2	many	TRBJ2-7	TGCGCCAGCAGCCAAGATAGCGGGGATTCCTACGAGCAGTACTTC	CASSQDSGDSYEQYF
TRBV14	TRBD1	-	TRBJ2-1	TGTGCCAGCAGCCAAGACGGACCCGGGGACAGGGGGCAGTTCTTC	CASSQDGPGDRGQFF
TRBV5-1	-	many	TRBJ2-7	TGCGCCAGCAGCTTGTCTTGGGCGGCGGACGAGCAGTACTTC	CASSLSWAADEQYF
TRBV7-9	-	few	TRBJ1-6	TGTGCCAGCAGCTTCCCGGGACCTAATTCACCCCTCCACTTT	CASSFPGPNSPLHF
TRBV12-3/TRBV12-4	TRBD1	few	TRBJ2-2	TGTGCCAGCAGTTTAGGAATGGGACAGTCGAACACCGGGGAGCTGTTTTTT	CASSLGMGQSNTGELFF
TRBV2	-	few	TRBJ2-5	TGTGCGCGGACGGGCTGGTCCCCCCAAGAGACCCAGTACTTC	CARTGWSPQETQYF
TRBV12-3/TRBV12-4	-	many	TRBJ2-5	TGTGCCAGCAGTTTCTGGGGTAGGCAAGAGACCCAGTACTTC	CASSFWGRQETQYF
TRBV5-1	-	-	TRBJ2-7	TGCGCCAGCAGCTTGGAAGGCGTATCCTACGAGCAGTACTTC	CASSLEGVSYEQYF
TRBV5-1	-	few	TRBJ1-6	TGCGCCAGCAGCTTGCAGGCAAGCTCCTATAATTCACCCCTCCACTTT	CASSLQASSYNSPLHF
TRBV6-2/TRBV6-3	-	few	TRBJ1-1	TGTGCCAGCAGTTGGGGCGACAGTGAAGCTTTCTTT	CASSWGDSEAFF
TRBV30	-	-	TRBJ2-7	TGTGCCTGGAGGGGGACTTTCTACGAGCAGTACTTC	CAWRGTFYEQYF
TRBV10-3	-	-	TRBJ2-2	TGTGCCATCAAGTATGCGTCGAACACCGGGGAGCTGTTTTTT	CAIKYASNTGELFF
TRBV30	-	few	TRBJ2-4	TGTGCCTGGAGACCACGGACGGCCAAAAACATTCAGTACTTC	CAWRPRTAKNIQYF
TRBV6-5	TRBD2	many	TRBJ2-1	TGTGCCAGCAGTTATTCGACTAGCGGGAACTTCTCCTACAATGAGCAGTTCTTC	CASSYSTSGNFSYNEQFF
TRBV11-2	TRBD2	many	TRBJ2-1	TGTGCCAGCAGCTTAGTCGATAGCGGGTCTCATCTGGAGCAGTTCTTC	CASSLVDSGSHLEQFF
TRBV12-3/TRBV12-4	-	few	TRBJ2-2	TGTGCCAGCAGCGACAGGGGAGGGGACACCGGGGAGCTGTTTTTT	CASSDRGGDTGELFF
TRBV6-5	-	few	TRBJ1-2	TGTGCCAGCAGTTACGGCTCAGGGGATGGCTACACCTTC	CASSYGSGDGYTF
TRBV15	TRBD2	few	TRBJ2-5	TGTGCCACCAGCACCGAGGGGCGGGGGGAACAAGAGACCCAGTACTTC	CATSTEGRGEQETQYF
TRBV14	-	few	TRBJ2-5	TGTGCCAGCAGCCAAACATCCCACGGGAAGACCCAGTACTTC	CASSQTSHGKTQYF
TRBV19	-	-	TRBJ2-1	TGTGCCAGTAGTATAGGGAACAATGAGCAGTTCTTC	CASSIGNNEQFF
TRBV5-1	TRBD1	many	TRBJ1-1	TGCGCCAGCAGCTCGACAGGGACTGGGACTGAAGCTTTCTTT	CASSSTGTGTEAFF
TRBV11-2	-	-	TRBJ2-2	TGTGCCAGCAGCTTAGAGGCCGTGGTCGGGGAGCTGTTTTTT	CASSLEAVVGELFF
TRBV10-3	-	-	TRBJ1-5	TGTGCCACCGGCGGGGATAGCAATCAGCCCCAGCATTTT	CATGGDSNQPQHF
TRBV6-1	TRBD1	many	TRBJ2-5	TGTGCCAGCAGGGCAGGACAGGGGGCGACGGAGACCCAGTACTTC	CASRAGQGATETQYF
TRBV15	TRBD1	-	TRBJ2-2	TGTGCCACCAGCAGTGGACAGGCGAACACCGGGGAGCTGTTTTTT	CATSSGQANTGELFF
TRBV15	TRBD1	many	TRBJ1-1	TGTGCCACCAGCAAAATACCGGGACAGGGGGCAACTGAAGCTTTCTTT	CATSKIPGQGATEAFF
TRBV4-1	-	-	TRBJ2-7	TGCGCCAGCAGCCTGGCTCTCAGTCTTTCGGGTAGCGGAGGGAAGTCCTACGAGCAGTACTTC	CASSLALSLSGSGGKSYEQYF